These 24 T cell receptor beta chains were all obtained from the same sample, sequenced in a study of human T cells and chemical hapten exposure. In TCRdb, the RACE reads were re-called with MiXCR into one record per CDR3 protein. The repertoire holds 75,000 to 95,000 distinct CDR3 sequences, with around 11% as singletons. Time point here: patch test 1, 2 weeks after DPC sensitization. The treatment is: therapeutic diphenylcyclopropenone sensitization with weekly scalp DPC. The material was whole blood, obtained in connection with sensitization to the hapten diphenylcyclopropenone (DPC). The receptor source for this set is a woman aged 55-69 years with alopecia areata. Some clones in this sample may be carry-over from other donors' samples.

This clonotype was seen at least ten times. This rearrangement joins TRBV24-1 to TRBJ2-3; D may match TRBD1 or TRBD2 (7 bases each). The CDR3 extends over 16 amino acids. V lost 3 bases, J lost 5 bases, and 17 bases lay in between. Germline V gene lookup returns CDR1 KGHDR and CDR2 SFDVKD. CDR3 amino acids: CATSDPTQGRVDTQYF. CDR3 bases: TGTGCCACCAGTGATCCGACACAGGGGAGGGTAGATACGCAGTATTTT.

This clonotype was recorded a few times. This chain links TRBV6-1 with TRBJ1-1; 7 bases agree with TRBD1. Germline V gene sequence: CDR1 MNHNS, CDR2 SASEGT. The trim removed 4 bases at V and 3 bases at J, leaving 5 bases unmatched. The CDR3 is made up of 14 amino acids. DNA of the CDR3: TGTGCCAGCAGTGGACAGGGCACACACACTGAAGCTTTCTTT. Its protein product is CASSGQGTHTEAFF.

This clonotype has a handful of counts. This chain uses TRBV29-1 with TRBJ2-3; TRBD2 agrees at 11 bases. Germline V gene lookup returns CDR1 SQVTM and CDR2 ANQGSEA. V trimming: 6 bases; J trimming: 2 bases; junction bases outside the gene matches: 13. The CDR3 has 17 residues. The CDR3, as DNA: TGCAGCGTCGGTAGGCTTTCTAGCGGGGGGACCACAGATACGCAGTATTTT. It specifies CSVGRLSSGGTTDTQYF.

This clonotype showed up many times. This chain's CDR3 is CASSQGRVNTEAFF. CDR3 nucleotide sequence: TGTGCCAGCAGCCAAGGGCGAGTGAACACTGAAGCTTTCTTT. The chain combines TRBV3-1 with TRBJ1-1, with D unresolved. Per germline, CDR1 LGHDT and CDR2 YNNKEL (reference sequence). This CDR3 is built from 14 residues. The V gene lost 1 base and the J gene lost 0 bases, with 6 bases spanning the gap.

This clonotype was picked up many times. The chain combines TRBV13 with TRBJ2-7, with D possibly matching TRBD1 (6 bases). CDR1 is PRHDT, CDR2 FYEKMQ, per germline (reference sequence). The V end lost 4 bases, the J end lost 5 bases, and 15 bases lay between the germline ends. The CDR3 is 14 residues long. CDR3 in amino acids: CASSSPQGIDEQYF. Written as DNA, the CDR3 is TGTGCCAGCAGCTCACCACAGGGCATCGACGAGCAGTACTTC. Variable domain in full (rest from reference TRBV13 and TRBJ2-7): AAGVIQSPRHLIKEKRETATLKCYPIPRHDTVYWYQQGPGQDPQFLISFYEKMQSDKGSIPDRFSAQQFSDYHSELNMSSLELGDSALYFCASSSPQGIDEQYFGPGTRLTVT.

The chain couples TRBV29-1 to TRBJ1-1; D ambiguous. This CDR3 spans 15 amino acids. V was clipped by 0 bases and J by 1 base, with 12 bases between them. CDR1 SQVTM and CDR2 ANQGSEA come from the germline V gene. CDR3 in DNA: TGCAGCGTTGAAGATCGGGCGGGCTCGAACACTGAAGCTTTCTTT. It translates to CSVEDRAGSNTEAFF.

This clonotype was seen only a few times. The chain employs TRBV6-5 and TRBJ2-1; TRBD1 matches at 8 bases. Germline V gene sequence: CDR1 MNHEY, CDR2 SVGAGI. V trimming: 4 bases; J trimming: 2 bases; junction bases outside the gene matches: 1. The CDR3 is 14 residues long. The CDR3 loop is CASSSRGPYNEQFF. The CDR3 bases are TGTGCCAGCAGTTCCAGGGGGCCCTACAATGAGCAGTTCTTC.

The CDR3 sequence: CSARRTGVWQPQHF. CDR3 nucleotide sequence: TGCAGTGCTAGACGAACAGGGGTGTGGCAGCCCCAGCATTTT. The chain combines TRBV20-1 with TRBJ1-5; 7 nucleotides line up with TRBD1. CDR3 length: 14 residues. Germline CDR1 and CDR2: DFQATT and SNEGSKA (reference sequence). The J segment lost 7 bases and the V segment lost 2 bases, leaving 8 bases of the junction unmatched.

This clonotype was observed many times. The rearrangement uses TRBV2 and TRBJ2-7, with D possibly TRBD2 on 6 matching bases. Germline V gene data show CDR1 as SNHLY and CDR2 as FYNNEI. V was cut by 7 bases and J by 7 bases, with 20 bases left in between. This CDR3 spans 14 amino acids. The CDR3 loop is CASMKSGPSGEQYF. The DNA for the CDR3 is TGTGCCAGCATGAAGAGCGGGCCCTCGGGGGAGCAGTACTTC.

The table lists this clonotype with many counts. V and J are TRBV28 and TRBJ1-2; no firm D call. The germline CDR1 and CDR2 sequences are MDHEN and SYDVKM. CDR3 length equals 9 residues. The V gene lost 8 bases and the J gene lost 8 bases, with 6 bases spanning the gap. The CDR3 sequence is CASGGGYTF. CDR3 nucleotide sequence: TGTGCCAGCGGCGGGGGCTACACCTTC.

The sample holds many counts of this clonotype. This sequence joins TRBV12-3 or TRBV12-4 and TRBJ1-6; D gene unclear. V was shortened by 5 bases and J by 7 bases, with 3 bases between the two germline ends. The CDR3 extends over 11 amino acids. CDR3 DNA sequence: TGTGCCAGCAGTGGCAATTCACCCCTCCACTTT. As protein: CASSGNSPLHF.

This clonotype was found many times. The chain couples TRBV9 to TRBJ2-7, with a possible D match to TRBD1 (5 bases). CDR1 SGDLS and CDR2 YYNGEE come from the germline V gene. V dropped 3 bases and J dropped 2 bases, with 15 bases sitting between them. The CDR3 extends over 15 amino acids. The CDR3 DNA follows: TGTGCCAGCAGCGCAGCCGCAGACAGCCCCTACGAGCAGTACTTC. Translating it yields CASSAAADSPYEQYF.

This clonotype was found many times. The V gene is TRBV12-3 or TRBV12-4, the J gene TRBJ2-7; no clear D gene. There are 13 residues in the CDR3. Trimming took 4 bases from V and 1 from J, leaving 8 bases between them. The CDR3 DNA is TGTGCCAGCAGTTCGACGGAATCCTACGAGCAGTACTTC. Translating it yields CASSSTESYEQYF.

CDR3 DNA: TGTGCCAGCAGCGCTAGCAGAGGGGGGGCAGGCATCCACAATGAGCAGTTCTTC. Its translation: CASSASRGGAGIHNEQFF. The V gene is TRBV7-8, the J gene TRBJ2-1, with D possibly TRBD2 on 7 matching bases. V lost 5 bases to trimming and J lost 5 bases, with 25 bases between them. The CDR3 is 18 residues long. Germline loops: CDR1 SGHVS, CDR2 FQNEAQ.

The CDR3 reads CASRPDRGGGSMNEQYF. The CDR3 coding sequence is TGCGCCAGCAGACCCGACCGCGGTGGGGGCTCAATGAACGAGCAGTACTTC. This rearrangement joins TRBV10-2 to TRBJ2-7; D perhaps matches TRBD1 (6 bases). This CDR3 has 17 amino acids. The V end lost 6 bases, the J end lost 5 bases, and 26 bases lay between the germline ends. Per the germline V gene, CDR1 is WSHSY and CDR2 is SAAADI.

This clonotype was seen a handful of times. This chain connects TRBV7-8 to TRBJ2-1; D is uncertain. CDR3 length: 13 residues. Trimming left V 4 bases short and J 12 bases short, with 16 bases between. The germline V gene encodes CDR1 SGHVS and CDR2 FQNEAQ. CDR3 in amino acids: CASSSPGKITQFF. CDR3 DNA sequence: TGTGCCAGCAGCTCGCCCGGAAAGATTACGCAGTTCTTC.

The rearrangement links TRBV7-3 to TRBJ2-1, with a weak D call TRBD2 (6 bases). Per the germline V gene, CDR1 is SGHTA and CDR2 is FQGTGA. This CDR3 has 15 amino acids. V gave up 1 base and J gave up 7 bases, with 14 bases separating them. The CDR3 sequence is CASSLMGGASNEQFF. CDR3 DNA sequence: TGTGCCAGCAGCTTAATGGGCGGGGCGAGTAATGAGCAGTTCTTC.

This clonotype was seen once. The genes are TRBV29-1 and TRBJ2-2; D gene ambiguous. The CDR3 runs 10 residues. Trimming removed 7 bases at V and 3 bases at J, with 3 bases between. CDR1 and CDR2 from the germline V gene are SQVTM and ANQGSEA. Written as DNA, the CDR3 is TGCAGCGAGGACACCGGGGAGCTGTTTTTT. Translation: CSEDTGELFF.

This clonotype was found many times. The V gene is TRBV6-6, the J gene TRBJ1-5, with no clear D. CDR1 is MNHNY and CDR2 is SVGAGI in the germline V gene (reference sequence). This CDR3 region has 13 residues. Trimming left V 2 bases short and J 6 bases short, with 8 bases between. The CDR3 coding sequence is TGTGCCAGCAGTTACGGGCCTGGTCAGCCCCAGCATTTT. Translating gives CASSYGPGQPQHF.

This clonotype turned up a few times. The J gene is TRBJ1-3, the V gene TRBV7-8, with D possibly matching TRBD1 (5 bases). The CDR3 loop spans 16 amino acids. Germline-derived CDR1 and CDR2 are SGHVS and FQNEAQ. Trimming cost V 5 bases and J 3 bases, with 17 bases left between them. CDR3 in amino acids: CASSPGTLENGNTIYF. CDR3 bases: TGTGCCAGCAGCCCTGGGACGCTGGAAAATGGAAACACCATATATTTT.

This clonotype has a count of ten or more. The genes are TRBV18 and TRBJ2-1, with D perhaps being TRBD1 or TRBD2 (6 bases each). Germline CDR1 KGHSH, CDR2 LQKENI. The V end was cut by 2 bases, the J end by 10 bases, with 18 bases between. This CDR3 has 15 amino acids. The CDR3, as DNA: TGTGCCAGCTCACCAAGGGGGGTCCCATTGACGGAGCAGTTCTTC. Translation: CASSPRGVPLTEQFF.

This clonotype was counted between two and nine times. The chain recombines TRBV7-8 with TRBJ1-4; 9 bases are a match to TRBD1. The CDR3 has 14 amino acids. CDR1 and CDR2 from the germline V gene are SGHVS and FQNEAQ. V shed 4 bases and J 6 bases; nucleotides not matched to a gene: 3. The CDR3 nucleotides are TGTGCCAGCAGCTACCGGGACAGGGATGAAAAACTGTTTTTT. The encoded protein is CASSYRDRDEKLFF.

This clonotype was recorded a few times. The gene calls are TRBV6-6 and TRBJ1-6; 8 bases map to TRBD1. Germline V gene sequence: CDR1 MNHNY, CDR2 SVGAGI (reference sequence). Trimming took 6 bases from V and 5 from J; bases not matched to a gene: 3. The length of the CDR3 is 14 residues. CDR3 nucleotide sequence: TGTGCCAGCAGCCCGGACAGGGATAATTCACCCCTCCACTTT. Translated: CASSPDRDNSPLHF.

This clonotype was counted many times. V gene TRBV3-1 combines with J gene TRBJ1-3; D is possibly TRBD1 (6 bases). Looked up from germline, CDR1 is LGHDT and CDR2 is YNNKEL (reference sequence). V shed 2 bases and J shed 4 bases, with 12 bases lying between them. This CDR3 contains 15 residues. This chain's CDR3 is CASSQLGAGGNTIYF. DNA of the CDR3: TGTGCCAGCAGCCAATTGGGGGCTGGAGGAAACACCATATATTTT.